These 5 T cell receptor beta chains were sequenced from one sample in a study of blood T cell repertoires in COVID-19. Method: immunoSEQ multiplex PCR; TCRdb's copy keeps in-frame clones and lacks some. The sample shows more than 85,000 clones, approximately 80% of them seen only once. Material: peripheral blood. The receptors were gathered from a man in his sixties with active or convalescent COVID-19.

V gene TRBV19 combines with J gene TRBJ2-1; 11 bases map to TRBD1. Germline lookup yields CDR1 LNHDA and CDR2 SQIVND (reference sequence). The junction had 14 bases not matched to a gene; V was cut back by 7 bases and J by 6 bases. There are 17 residues in the CDR3. Written as DNA, the CDR3 is TGTGCCAGTAAGCCCCATCAGGGGACAGGGGGATTCAATGAGCAGTTCTTC. This sequence encodes CASKPHQGTGGFNEQFF.

This clone was seen only a few times. J is TRBJ2-7 and V is TRBV27; D is possibly TRBD1 (6 bases). Germline V gene sequence: CDR1 MNHEY, CDR2 SMNVEV (reference sequence). Between the trimmed V and J ends, which lost 6 bases and 0 bases, there was a span of 12 bases. CDR3 length: 14 residues. The CDR3 protein is CASRDEGVSYEQYF. CDR3 nucleotides: TGTGCCAGCAGGGACGAGGGGGTCTCCTACGAGCAGTACTTC.

As to this clone: One end of the junction does not line up with germline, which may come from a read error. The chain couples TRBV24-1 to TRBJ2-7, with 7 positions matching TRBD1. The length of the CDR3 is 12 residues. Germline-derived CDR1 and CDR2 are KGHDR and SFDVKD. The chain's CDR3 is CATGDRDYEQYF. In nucleotides, the CDR3 is TGTGCCACCGGTGACAGGGACTACGAGCAGTACTTC.

The V gene is TRBV5-5, the J gene TRBJ2-7; D is perhaps TRBD2 (5 bases). Germline CDR1 SGHKS, CDR2 YYEKEE (reference sequence). The CDR3 is made up of 14 amino acids. With 0 bases removed from V and 2 bases from J, the gap between germline ends came to 9 bases. DNA of the CDR3: TGTGCCAGCAGCTTGGTGTGGGAGACCTACGAGCAGTACTTC. It encodes CASSLVWETYEQYF. The entire variable domain, with the rest obtained from reference TRBV5-5 and TRBJ2-7, is as follows: DAGVTQSPTHLIKTRGQQVTLRCSPISGHKSVSWYQQVLGQGPQFIFQYYEKEERGRGNFPDRFSARQFPNYSSELNVNALLLGDSALYLCASSLVWETYEQYFGPGTRLTVT.

This clone showed up just a few times. CDR3 in amino acids: CASRVRDIPWVTYEQYF. The CDR3 bases are TGTGCCAGTAGGGTCCGGGACATCCCATGGGTGACCTACGAGCAGTACTTC. The chain has TRBV19 and TRBJ2-7; D possibly corresponds to TRBD1 (6 bases). The CDR3 has 17 residues. The germline V gene has CDR1 LNHDA and CDR2 SQIVND (reference sequence). V lost 6 bases to trimming and J lost 2 bases, with 23 bases between them.